This T cell receptor beta chain was retrieved from a study of blood T cell repertoires in COVID-19. Turning to the study itself: There were acute and convalescent COVID-19 samples, and they came from the United States, Italy and Spain. T cells, B-cell-depleted T cells, or PBMCs supplied cDNA or gDNA.

The method was immunoSEQ multiplex PCR; TCRdb's version includes in-frame clones alone and lacks a portion of them. The sample carries hundreds of thousands of clones, roughly 90% recorded once. This receptor was identified in a man younger than 35 with active or convalescent COVID-19. The specimen sequenced was peripheral blood.

CDR3 amino acids: CASSELPTGELFF. The CDR3 DNA is TGTGCCAGCAGTGAACTCCCTACCGGGGAGCTGTTTTTT. The V call is TRBV6-1, the J call TRBJ2-2; no firm D call. This CDR3 contains 13 residues. In germline, CDR1 is MNHNS, CDR2 SASEGT. V was cut by 2 bases and J by 5 bases, with 6 bases left in between.